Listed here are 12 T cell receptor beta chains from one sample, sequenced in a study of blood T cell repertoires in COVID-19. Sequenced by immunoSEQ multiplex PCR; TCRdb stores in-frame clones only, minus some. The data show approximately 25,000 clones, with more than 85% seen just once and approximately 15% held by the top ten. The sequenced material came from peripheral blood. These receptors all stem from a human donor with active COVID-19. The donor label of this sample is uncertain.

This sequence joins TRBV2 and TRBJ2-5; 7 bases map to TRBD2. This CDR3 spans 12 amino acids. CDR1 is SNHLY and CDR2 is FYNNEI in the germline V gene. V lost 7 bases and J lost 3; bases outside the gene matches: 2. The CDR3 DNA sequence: TGTGCCAGCACCCTAGCGGAAGAGACCCAGTACTTC. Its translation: CASTLAEETQYF.

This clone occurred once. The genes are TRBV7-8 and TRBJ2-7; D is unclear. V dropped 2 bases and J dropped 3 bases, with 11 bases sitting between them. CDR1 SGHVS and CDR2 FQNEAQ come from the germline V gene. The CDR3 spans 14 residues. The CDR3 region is CASSLLGSLYEQYF. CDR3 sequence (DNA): TGTGCCAGCAGCTTATTGGGCAGCCTCTACGAGCAGTACTTC.

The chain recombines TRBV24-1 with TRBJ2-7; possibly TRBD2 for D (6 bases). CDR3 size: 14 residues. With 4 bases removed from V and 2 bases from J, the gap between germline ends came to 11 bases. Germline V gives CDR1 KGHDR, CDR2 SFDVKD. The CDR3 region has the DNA TGTGCCACCAGTGACTCCGGAGGGCCCTACGAGCAGTACTTC. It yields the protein CATSDSGGPYEQYF.

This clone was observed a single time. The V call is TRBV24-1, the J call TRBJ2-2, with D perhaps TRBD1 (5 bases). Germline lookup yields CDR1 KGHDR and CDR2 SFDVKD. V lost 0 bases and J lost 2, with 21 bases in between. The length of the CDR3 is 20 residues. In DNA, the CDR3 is TGTGCCACCAGTGATTTGCTCGGTCTATTGGGTCAGGGAAACACCGGGGAGCTGTTTTTT. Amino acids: CATSDLLGLLGQGNTGELFF.

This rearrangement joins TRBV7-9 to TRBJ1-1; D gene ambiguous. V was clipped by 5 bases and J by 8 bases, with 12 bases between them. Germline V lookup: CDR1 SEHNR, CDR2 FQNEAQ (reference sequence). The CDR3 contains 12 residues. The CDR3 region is CASSPLVREAFF. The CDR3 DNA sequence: TGTGCCAGCAGCCCCCTGGTCAGGGAAGCTTTCTTT.

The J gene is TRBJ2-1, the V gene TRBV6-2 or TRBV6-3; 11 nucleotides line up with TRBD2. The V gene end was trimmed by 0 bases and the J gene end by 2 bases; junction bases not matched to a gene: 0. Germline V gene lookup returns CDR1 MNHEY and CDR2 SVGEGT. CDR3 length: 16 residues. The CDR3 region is CASSYSTSGTYNEQFF. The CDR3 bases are TGTGCCAGCAGTTACTCGACTAGCGGGACCTACAATGAGCAGTTCTTC.

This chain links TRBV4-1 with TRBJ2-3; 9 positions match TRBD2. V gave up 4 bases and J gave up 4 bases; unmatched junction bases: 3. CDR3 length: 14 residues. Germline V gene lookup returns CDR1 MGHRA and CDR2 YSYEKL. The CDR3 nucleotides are TGCGCCAGCAGCCTGGGACTAGCCCCAGATACGCAGTATTTT. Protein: CASSLGLAPDTQYF.

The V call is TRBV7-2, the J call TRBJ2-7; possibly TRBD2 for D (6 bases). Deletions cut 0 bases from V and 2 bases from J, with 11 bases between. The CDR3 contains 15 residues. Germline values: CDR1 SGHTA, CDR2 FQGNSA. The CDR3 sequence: CASSLARDLAYEQYF. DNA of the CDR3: TGTGCCAGCAGCTTAGCGAGGGACTTAGCCTACGAGCAGTACTTC.

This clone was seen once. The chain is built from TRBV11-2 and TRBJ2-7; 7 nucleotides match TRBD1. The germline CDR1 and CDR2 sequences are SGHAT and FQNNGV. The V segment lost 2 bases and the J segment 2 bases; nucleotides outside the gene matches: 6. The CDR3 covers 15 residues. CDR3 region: CASSLPGTAAYEQYF. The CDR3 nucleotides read TGTGCCAGCAGCTTACCCGGGACAGCAGCCTACGAGCAGTACTTC.

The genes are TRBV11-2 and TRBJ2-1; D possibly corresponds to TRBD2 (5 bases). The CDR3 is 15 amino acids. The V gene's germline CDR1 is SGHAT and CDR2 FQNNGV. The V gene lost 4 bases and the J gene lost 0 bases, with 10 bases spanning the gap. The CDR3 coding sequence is TGTGCCAGCAGCTCGACTACCAGCTCCTACAATGAGCAGTTCTTC. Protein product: CASSSTTSSYNEQFF.

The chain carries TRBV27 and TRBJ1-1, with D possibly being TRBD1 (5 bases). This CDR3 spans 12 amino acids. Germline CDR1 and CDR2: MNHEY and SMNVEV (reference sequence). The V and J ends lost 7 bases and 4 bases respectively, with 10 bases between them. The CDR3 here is CASKSGGTEAFF. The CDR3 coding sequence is TGTGCCAGCAAGTCGGGGGGCACTGAAGCTTTCTTT.

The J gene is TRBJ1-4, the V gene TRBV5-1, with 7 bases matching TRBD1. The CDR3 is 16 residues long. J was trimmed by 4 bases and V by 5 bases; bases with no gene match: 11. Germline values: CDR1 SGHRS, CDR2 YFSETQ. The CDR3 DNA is TGCGCCAGCAGAAGGGCAGGGGGAAGTATTAATGAAAAACTGTTTTTT. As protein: CASRRAGGSINEKLFF.